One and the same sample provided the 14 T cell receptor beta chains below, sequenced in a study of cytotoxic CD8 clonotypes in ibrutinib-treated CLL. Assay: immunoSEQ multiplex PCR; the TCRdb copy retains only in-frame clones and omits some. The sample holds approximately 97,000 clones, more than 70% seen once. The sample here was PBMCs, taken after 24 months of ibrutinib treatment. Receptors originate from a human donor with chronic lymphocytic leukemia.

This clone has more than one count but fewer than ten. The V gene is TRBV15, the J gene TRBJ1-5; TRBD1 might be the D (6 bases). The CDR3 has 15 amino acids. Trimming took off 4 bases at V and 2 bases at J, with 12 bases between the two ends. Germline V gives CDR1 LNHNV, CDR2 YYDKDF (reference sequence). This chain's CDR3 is CATSKGQRGNQPQHF. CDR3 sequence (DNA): TGTGCCACCAGCAAAGGACAGCGGGGCAATCAGCCCCAGCATTTT.

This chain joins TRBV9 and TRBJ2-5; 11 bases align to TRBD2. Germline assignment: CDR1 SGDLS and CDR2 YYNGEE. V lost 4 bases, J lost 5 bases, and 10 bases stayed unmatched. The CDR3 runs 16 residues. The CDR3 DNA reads TGTGCCAGCAGCCCCCGGATAGCGGGAGGGACGGAGACCCAGTACTTC. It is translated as CASSPRIAGGTETQYF.

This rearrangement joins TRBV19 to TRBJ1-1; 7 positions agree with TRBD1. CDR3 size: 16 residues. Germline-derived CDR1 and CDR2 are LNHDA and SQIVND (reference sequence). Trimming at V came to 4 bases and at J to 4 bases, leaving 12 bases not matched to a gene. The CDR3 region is CASSKPRGTTSTEAFF. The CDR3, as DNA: TGTGCCAGTAGTAAGCCCAGGGGGACTACTTCCACTGAAGCTTTCTTT.

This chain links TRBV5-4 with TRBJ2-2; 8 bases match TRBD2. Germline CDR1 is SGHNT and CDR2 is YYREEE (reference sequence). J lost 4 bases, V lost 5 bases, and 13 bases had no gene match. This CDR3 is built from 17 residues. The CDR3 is CASRRVYGRVFTGELFF. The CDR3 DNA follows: TGTGCCAGCAGGCGGGTCTACGGGAGGGTTTTCACCGGGGAGCTGTTTTTT. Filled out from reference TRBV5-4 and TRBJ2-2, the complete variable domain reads ETGVTQSPTHLIKTRGQQVTLRCSSQSGHNTVSWYQQALGQGPQFIFQYYREEENGRGNFPPRFSGLQFPNYSSELNVNALELDDSALYLCASRRVYGRVFTGELFFGEGSRLTVL.

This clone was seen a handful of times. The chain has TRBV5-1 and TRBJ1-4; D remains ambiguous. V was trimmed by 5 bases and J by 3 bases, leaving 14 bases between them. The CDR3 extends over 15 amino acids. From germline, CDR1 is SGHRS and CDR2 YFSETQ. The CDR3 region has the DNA TGCGCCAGCAGTTCACAGCCGACCTCTAATGAAAAACTGTTTTTT. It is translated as CASSSQPTSNEKLFF.

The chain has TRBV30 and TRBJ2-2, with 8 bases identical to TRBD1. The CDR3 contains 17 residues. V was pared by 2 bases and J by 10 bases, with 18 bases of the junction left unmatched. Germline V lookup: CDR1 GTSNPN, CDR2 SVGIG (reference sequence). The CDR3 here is CAWSNGQGASRSEELFF. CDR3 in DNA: TGTGCCTGGAGTAATGGCCAGGGGGCCTCCAGGTCGGAGGAGCTGTTTTTT. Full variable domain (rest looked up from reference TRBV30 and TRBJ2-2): SQTIHQWPATLVQPVGSPLSLECTVEGTSNPNLYWYRQAAGRGLQLLFYSVGIGQISSEVPQNLSASRPQDRQFILSSKKLLLSDSGFYLCAWSNGQGASRSEELFFGEGSRLTVL.

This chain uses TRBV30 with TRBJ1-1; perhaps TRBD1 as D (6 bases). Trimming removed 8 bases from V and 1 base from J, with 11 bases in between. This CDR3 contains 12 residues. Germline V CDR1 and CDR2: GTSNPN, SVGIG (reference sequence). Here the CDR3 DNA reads TGTGCCCGGGACACCCCGAACACTGAAGCTTTCTTT. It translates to CARDTPNTEAFF.

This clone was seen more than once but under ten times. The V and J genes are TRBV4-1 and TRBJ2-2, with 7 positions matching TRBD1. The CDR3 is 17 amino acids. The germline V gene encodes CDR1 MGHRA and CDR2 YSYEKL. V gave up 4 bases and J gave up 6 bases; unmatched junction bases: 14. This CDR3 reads CASSPTGQVGPPGELFF. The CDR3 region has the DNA TGCGCCAGCAGCCCTACCGGACAGGTGGGCCCCCCCGGGGAGCTGTTTTTT.

CDR3: CASSLFQGQGETQYF. DNA for the CDR3: TGTGCCAGCAGCTTGTTCCAAGGACAGGGAGAGACCCAGTACTTC. The chain joins TRBV5-4 to TRBJ2-5, with 8 bases fitting TRBD1. This CDR3 comprises 15 residues. The V segment lost 1 base and the J segment 4 bases; nucleotides outside the gene matches: 6. Germline CDR1 SGHNT, CDR2 YYREEE (reference sequence).

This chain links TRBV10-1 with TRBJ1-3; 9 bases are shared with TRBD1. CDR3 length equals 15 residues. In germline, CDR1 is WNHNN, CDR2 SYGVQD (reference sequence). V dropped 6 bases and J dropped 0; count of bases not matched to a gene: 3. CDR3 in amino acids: CASRLTGGSGNTIYF. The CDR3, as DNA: TGCGCCAGCAGATTGACAGGGGGCTCTGGAAACACCATATATTTT.

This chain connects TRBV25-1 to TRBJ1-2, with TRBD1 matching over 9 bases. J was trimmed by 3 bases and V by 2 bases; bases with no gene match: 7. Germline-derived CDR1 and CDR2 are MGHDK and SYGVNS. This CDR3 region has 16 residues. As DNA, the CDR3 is TGTGCCAGCAGTGAACCTGGGACAGGGATTGACTATGGCTACACCTTC. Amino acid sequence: CASSEPGTGIDYGYTF.

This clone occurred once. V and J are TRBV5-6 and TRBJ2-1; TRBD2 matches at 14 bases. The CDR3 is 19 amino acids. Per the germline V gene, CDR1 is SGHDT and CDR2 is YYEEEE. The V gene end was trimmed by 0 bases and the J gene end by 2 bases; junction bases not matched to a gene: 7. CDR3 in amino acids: CASSLEGTSGSGTYNEQFF. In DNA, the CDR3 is TGTGCCAGCAGCTTGGAGGGGACTAGCGGGAGCGGTACCTACAATGAGCAGTTCTTC. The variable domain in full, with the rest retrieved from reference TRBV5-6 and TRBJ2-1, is DAGVTQSPTHLIKTRGQQVTLRCSPKSGHDTVSWYQQALGQGPQFIFQYYEEEERQRGNFPDRFSGHQFPNYSSELNVNALLLGDSALYLCASSLEGTSGSGTYNEQFFGPGTRLTVL.

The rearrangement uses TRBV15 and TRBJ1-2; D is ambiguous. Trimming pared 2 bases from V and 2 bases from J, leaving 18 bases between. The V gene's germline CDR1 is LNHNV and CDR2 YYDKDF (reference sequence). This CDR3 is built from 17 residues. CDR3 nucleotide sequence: TGTGCCACCAGCAGACCTGCCGGTGGGCAGGCGAACTATGGCTACACCTTC. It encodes CATSRPAGGQANYGYTF. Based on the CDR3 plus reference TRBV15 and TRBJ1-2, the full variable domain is DAMVIQNPRYQVTQFGKPVTLSCSQTLNHNVMYWYQQKSSQAPKLLFHYYDKDFNNEADTPDNFQSRRPNTSFCFLDIRSPGLGDTAMYLCATSRPAGGQANYGYTFGSGTRLTVV.

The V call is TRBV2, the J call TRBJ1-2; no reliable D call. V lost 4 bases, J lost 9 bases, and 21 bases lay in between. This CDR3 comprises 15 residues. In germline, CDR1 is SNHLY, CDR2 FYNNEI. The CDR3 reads CASSGGWVKGVSYTF. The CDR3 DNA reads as TGTGCCAGCAGTGGAGGGTGGGTTAAGGGTGTAAGCTACACCTTC.